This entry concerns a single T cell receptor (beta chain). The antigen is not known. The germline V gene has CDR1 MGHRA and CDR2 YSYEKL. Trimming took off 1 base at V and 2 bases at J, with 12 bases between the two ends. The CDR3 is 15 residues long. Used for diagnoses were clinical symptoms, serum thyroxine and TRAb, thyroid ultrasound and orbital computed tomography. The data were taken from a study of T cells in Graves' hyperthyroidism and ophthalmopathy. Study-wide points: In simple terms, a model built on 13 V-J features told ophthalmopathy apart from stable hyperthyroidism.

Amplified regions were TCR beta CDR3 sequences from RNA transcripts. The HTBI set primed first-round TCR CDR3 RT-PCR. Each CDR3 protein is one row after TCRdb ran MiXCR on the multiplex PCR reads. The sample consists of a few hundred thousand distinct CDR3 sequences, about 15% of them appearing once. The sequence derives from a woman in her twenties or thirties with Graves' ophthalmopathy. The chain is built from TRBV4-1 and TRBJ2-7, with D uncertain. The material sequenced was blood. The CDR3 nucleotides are TGCGCCAGCAGCCAAGGGGCAGACAACCCCTACGAGCAGTACTTC. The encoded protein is CASSQGADNPYEQYF.